Sequencing of this TCR beta chain was carried out in a study of CD4 T cells in relation to SARS-CoV-2 and coronaviruses listed by TCRdb under 2021. Study-level background: In the ViraFEST assay, PBMCs were cultured with antigen for ten to eleven days, after which TCR beta CDR3s were sequenced to identify clonal expansions specific to the antigen. An HIV-1 Nef peptide pool or a culture without peptide was used as the negative reference condition. Shared crossreactive spike epitopes were mapped to their HLA restriction using patient-derived lymphoblastoid cell lines. The study assessed, at the TCR clonotype level, memory CD4+ T cell crossreactivity between SARS-CoV-2 and common cold coronavirus spike proteins. The Adaptive Biotechnologies TCR-sequencing kit was used to sequence samples from a few pre-COVID donors and the naive versus memory experiments, while other data came from Illumina-based sequencing. A different TCR-beta assay, based on Illumina, was used to sequence expansion assays from other donors in the study. Overall study outcomes, separate from this receptor: The study was constrained by small numbers of patients and of tested TCRs. Memory CD4+ clonotypes crossrecognizing SARS-CoV-2 and at least one common cold coronavirus spike were found in 60% to 75% of donors. Significantly weaker SARS-CoV-2-driven expansion was shown by crossreactive clones than by monoreactive clones, consistent with antigenic imprinting. Since the crossreactivity analysis centred on spike protein, crossreactivity against other viral proteins was not assessed. Because no donor provided both pre-pandemic and post-infection samples, tracing the source of pre-existing responses was limited.

Comment on this clone: Its antigen has not been determined. Per-base qualities were not stored, and no clone one base away is much larger.

CD4+ T cells from unexposed donors were collected before the COVID-19 pandemic (2011-2018). Following 10 days of culture, the EasySep CD4+ T cell isolation kit was used to isolate CD4+ T cells. As cell numbers permitted, CD4+ T cells from unexposed donors were tested for reactivity to SARS-CoV-2 S and N and to four common cold coronavirus spike pools. Each well received a few million PBMCs, cultured in IMDM supplemented with approximately 5% human AB serum and around 9 IU/ml IL-2. Half of the culture medium was replaced with fresh IL-2-containing medium on days 3 and 7. In general, triplicate replicate wells were used for every peptide culture condition. The leukapheresis product used for the unexposed donors was purchased from a commercial source. Ficoll-Paque PLUS gradient centrifugation was used to isolate PBMCs from either whole blood or leukapheresis product. PBMCs were either cryopreserved at -140 degrees C or used fresh in the expansion assay. The QIAamp Micro DNA Kit was used to extract genomic DNA from the CD4+ T cells.

CDR1 SGHVS and CDR2 FQNEAQ were looked up in the germline V gene. After removal of 4 bases from V and 0 bases from J, the junction retains 8 bases not matched to a gene. From its cysteine to its phenylalanine, the CDR3 spans 17 amino acids. Only the CDR3 region is kept as DNA, spanning 51 bases read in frame from base 1. Preparation of the library involved the immunoSEQ multiplex PCR assay. The source study handled its data this way. During preprocessing, nonproductive sequences were removed, as were CDR3s that did not start with C, did not end with F or W, or were shorter than 7 amino acids. Antigen-specific clonotypes were called with the MANAFEST web app on the basis of expansion relative to the reference and to other culture wells. A clone was considered positive if significant expansion relative to the reference culture was observed in 2 of 3 replicate wells at an FDR below 0.05. For a clone to be considered positive, significant expansion relative to all other tandem wells and an odds ratio above 5 were also required. After three terminal residues were trimmed from each end, CDR3 homology was quantified as pairwise Levenshtein distance using the stringdist R package. Entries here come from immuneACCESS through TCRdb and include only in-frame sequences with V and J called. Some clones fail to appear in such tables; in the studies checked, an unresolved V gene covers under half of the shortfall, and the cause of the remainder is unknown. V and J calls and clone size come straight from that table; D and trimming were deduced from the DNA. The sample profile shows 24,000 or so clones; around 80% of them were found once. Approximately 13% of the sample rests with the top ten.

What was sequenced was CD4+ T cells from PBMCs, cultured in vitro. This sequence was found in a human donor in good health. The chain is made from TRBV7-8 and TRBJ1-2; TRBD1 matches 10 bases in the middle. The CDR3 sequence is CASSSSGTGDSNYGYTF. The DNA sequence reads TGTGCCAGCAGCTCCTCCGGGACAGGGGACTCTAACTATGGCTACACCTTC. The CDR3, completed at both ends by the reference TRBV7-8 and TRBJ1-2 genes, gives the full variable domain GAGVSQSPRYKVAKRGQDVALRCDPISGHVSLFWYQQALGQGPEFLTYFQNEAQLDKSGLPSDRFFAERPEGSVSTLKIQRTQQEDSAVYLCASSSSGTGDSNYGYTFGSGTRLTVV.